This T cell receptor (beta chain) was documented in a study of CD8 T cells in ankylosing spondylitis. There are a few counts of this clonotype. Its target is not known. Study-level points and caveats: Disease-linked clones proved CD8+ and comparatively uncommon in peripheral blood. Researchers reportedly found disease-linked clones significantly enriched in matched ankylosing spondylitis synovial fluid. What seemed typical of ankylosing spondylitis blood was a TCR beta motif built from several highly homologous variants.

Quantitative 5'-RACE with molecular barcodes produced the TCR beta libraries. TCRdb reanalysed the 5' RACE reads using MiXCR and keeps one entry per CDR3 protein. The data show some 840,000 distinct CDR3 sequences, about 10% seen once. Sequenced input: blood, either unsorted or a sorted T cell fraction (not recorded which). The TCR comes from a male donor with ankylosing spondylitis.

The CDR3 loop reads CASFNRGGGDTEAFF. In DNA, the CDR3 is TGTGCCAGCTTTAATCGGGGGGGAGGAGACACTGAAGCTTTCTTT. The gene calls are TRBV7-2 and TRBJ1-1, with D possibly TRBD1 on 5 matching bases. Trimming shortened V by 8 bases and J by 3 bases, and 19 bases separated the two germline ends. Germline V lookup: CDR1 SGHTA, CDR2 FQGNSA. CDR3 length: 15 amino acids.